The rows below give T cell receptor beta chains drawn from one sample of a study of shared clonotypes between healthy human individuals. Sequencing used immunoSEQ multiplex PCR; TCRdb keeps in-frame clones, though not all of them. The table has under 2,500,000 clones, around 95% seen once. Sequenced: naive CD4+ T cells sorted from blood. These receptors were taken from a man between 18 and 35 years old in good health. Each CDR3 is given with its conserved first and last residue. The order of the fields is clone size, V gene, D gene, J gene, CDR3 DNA, CDR3 protein. D genes are given only for firm matches. Part of the rows lack a size; the others show once, few, many or a class for expanded clones.

abundance: NA
v_gene: TRBV25-1
d_gene: NA
j_gene: TRBJ1-6
CDR3nt: TGTGCCAGCAGTGTTCCGGGAGCCAATAATTCACCCCTCCACTTT
CDR3aa: CASSVPGANNSPLHF

abundance: once
v_gene: TRBV6-1
d_gene: NA
j_gene: TRBJ2-3
CDR3nt: TGTGCCAGCAGTGAAAATCGAGTAGTGTGGGACACGCGCACAGATACGCAGTATTTT
CDR3aa: CASSENRVVWDTRTDTQYF

abundance: once
v_gene: TRBV18
d_gene: NA
j_gene: TRBJ1-5
CDR3nt: TGTGCCAGCTCACCAACCAGCAATCAGCCCCAGCATTTT
CDR3aa: CASSPTSNQPQHF

abundance: NA
v_gene: TRBV18
d_gene: NA
j_gene: TRBJ2-7
CDR3nt: TGTGCCAGCTCACCACTAGCCGGTATAGGGGAGCAGTACTTC
CDR3aa: CASSPLAGIGEQYF

abundance: NA
v_gene: TRBV6-1
d_gene: NA
j_gene: TRBJ1-5
CDR3nt: TGTGCCAGCAGTGAAGCAAACGGATTGAGCCAGCATTTT
CDR3aa: CASSEANGLSQHF

abundance: NA
v_gene: TRBV6-5
d_gene: TRBD1
j_gene: TRBJ1-1
CDR3nt: TGTGCCAGCAGTTCCCCGGGACAGGGGCTCTCTGAAGCTTTCTTT
CDR3aa: CASSSPGQGLSEAFF

abundance: once
v_gene: TRBV5-1
d_gene: TRBD2
j_gene: TRBJ2-7
CDR3nt: TGCGCCAGCAGCGGGGAGAGCGGGGGCTACGAGCAGTACTTC
CDR3aa: CASSGESGGYEQYF

abundance: once
v_gene: TRBV19
d_gene: NA
j_gene: TRBJ1-2
CDR3nt: TGTGCCAGTATACCTAATCCCGGCCGCTCCACCGATGGCTACACCTTC
CDR3aa: CASIPNPGRSTDGYTF

abundance: NA
v_gene: TRBV11-2
d_gene: NA
j_gene: TRBJ2-1
CDR3nt: TGTGCCAGCAGCTGGGACCGTGCGTCGGGCAATGAGCAGTTCTTC
CDR3aa: CASSWDRASGNEQFF

abundance: once
v_gene: TRBV7-9
d_gene: TRBD1
j_gene: TRBJ1-1
CDR3nt: TGTGCCAGCAGTTTGACAGGGCTCAACACTGAAGCTTTCTTT
CDR3aa: CASSLTGLNTEAFF

abundance: NA
v_gene: TRBV5-8
d_gene: NA
j_gene: TRBJ2-3
CDR3nt: TGTGCCAGCAGTCGCAGGGGAGCAGATACGCAGTATTTT
CDR3aa: CASSRRGADTQYF

abundance: NA
v_gene: TRBV19
d_gene: NA
j_gene: TRBJ1-2
CDR3nt: TGTGCCAGTAGTATTACCGGAGGTCTTGGCTACACCTTC
CDR3aa: CASSITGGLGYTF

abundance: NA
v_gene: TRBV5-1
d_gene: TRBD2
j_gene: TRBJ2-7
CDR3nt: TGCGCCAGCAGCTTAAGGCCAGCGGGAGGATCCGAGCAGTACTTC
CDR3aa: CASSLRPAGGSEQYF

abundance: NA
v_gene: TRBV9
d_gene: NA
j_gene: TRBJ1-1
CDR3nt: TGTGCCAGCAGCGTATCTTACGGAGGGTGGAACACTGAAGCTTTCTTT
CDR3aa: CASSVSYGGWNTEAFF

abundance: NA
v_gene: TRBV10-1
d_gene: NA
j_gene: TRBJ1-5
CDR3nt: TGCGCCACAGGAAGAACGCGACCCCAGCATTTT
CDR3aa: CATGRTRPQHF

abundance: NA
v_gene: TRBV29-1
d_gene: TRBD1
j_gene: TRBJ2-7
CDR3nt: TGCAGCGTTGAGACAGGGGAAACCTCTCTTTACGAGCAGTACTTC
CDR3aa: CSVETGETSLYEQYF

abundance: NA
v_gene: TRBV27
d_gene: NA
j_gene: TRBJ2-3
CDR3nt: TGTGCCAGCAGTTCCCCCGGGGGTCCAGATACGCAGTATTTT
CDR3aa: CASSSPGGPDTQYF

abundance: NA
v_gene: TRBV6-6
d_gene: TRBD1
j_gene: TRBJ2-2
CDR3nt: TGTGCCAGCAGACCCTCCGGGACAGAAACCACCGGGGAGCTGTTTTTT
CDR3aa: CASRPSGTETTGELFF

abundance: NA
v_gene: TRBV5-6
d_gene: NA
j_gene: TRBJ2-7
CDR3nt: TGTGCCAGCAGCTCCGTCCGACGCTTATCTTACGAGCAGTACTTC
CDR3aa: CASSSVRRLSYEQYF

abundance: NA
v_gene: TRBV11-2
d_gene: TRBD1
j_gene: TRBJ2-3
CDR3nt: TGTGCCAGCAGCACGACAGGGTACAACGCTGATACGCAGTATTTT
CDR3aa: CASSTTGYNADTQYF

abundance: once
v_gene: TRBV2
d_gene: NA
j_gene: TRBJ1-2
CDR3nt: TGTGCCAGCAGCAGCTGGACAGAAGAAGCTGGCTACACCTTC
CDR3aa: CASSSWTEEAGYTF

abundance: NA
v_gene: TRBV4-1
d_gene: NA
j_gene: TRBJ2-2
CDR3nt: TGCGCCAGCACCCCTGGGGTGGTTGTGAACACCGGGGAGCTGTTTTTT
CDR3aa: CASTPGVVVNTGELFF

abundance: NA
v_gene: TRBV5-1
d_gene: TRBD1
j_gene: TRBJ2-7
CDR3nt: TGCGCCAGCAGCTTGGGTGGGACAGGGGTCCCCTACGAGCAGTACTTC
CDR3aa: CASSLGGTGVPYEQYF

abundance: NA
v_gene: TRBV11-2
d_gene: TRBD1
j_gene: TRBJ1-2
CDR3nt: TGTGCCAGCAGCCTGGGACAGGGGCTCTCCCGCAACTATGGCTACACCTTC
CDR3aa: CASSLGQGLSRNYGYTF

abundance: NA
v_gene: TRBV6-6
d_gene: NA
j_gene: TRBJ1-6
CDR3nt: TGTGCCAGCAGAACAATCAACACCTTTAATTCACCCCTCCACTTT
CDR3aa: CASRTINTFNSPLHF

abundance: NA
v_gene: TRBV6-1
d_gene: TRBD2
j_gene: TRBJ2-3
CDR3nt: TGTGCCAGCAGTGGGGAGGGAAAGTCACTGGGCCGGACAGATACGCAGTATTTT
CDR3aa: CASSGEGKSLGRTDTQYF

abundance: NA
v_gene: TRBV7-2
d_gene: TRBD1
j_gene: TRBJ1-5
CDR3nt: TGTGCCAGCAGCTTAGCAGCCGGGACAGTCGCTCAGCCCCAGCATTTT
CDR3aa: CASSLAAGTVAQPQHF